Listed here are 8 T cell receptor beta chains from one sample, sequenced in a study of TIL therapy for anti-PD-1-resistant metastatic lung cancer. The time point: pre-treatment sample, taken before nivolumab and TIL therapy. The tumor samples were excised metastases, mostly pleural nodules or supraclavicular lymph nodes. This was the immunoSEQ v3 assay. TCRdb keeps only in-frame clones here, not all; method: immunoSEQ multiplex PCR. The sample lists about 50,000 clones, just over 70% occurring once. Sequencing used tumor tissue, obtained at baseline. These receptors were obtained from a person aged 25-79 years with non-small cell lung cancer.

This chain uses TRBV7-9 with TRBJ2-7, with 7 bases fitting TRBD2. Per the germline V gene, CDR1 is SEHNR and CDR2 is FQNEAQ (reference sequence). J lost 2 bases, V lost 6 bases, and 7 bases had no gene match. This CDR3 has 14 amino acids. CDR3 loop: CASSQQRGAYEQYF. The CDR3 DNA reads TGTGCCAGCAGTCAACAACGGGGGGCCTACGAGCAGTACTTC.

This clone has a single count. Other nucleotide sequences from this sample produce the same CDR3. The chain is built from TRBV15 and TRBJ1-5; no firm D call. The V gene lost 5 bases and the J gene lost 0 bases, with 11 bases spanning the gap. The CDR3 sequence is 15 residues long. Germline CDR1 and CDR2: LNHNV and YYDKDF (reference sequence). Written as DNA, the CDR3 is TGTGCCACCAGCGCCCTGAATAATAGCAATCAGCCCCAGCATTTT. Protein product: CATSALNNSNQPQHF.

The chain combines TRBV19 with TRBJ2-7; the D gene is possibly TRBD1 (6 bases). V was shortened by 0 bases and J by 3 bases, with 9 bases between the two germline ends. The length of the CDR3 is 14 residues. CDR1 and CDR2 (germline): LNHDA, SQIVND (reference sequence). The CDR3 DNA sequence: TGTGCCAGTAGTATAGATACAGGGAGCTACGAGCAGTACTTC. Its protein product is CASSIDTGSYEQYF.

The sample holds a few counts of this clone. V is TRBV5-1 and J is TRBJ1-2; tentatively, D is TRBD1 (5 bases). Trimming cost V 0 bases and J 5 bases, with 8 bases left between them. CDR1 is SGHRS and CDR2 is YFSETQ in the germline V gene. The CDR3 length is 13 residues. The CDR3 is CASSLAGGYGYTF. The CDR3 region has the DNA TGCGCCAGCAGCTTGGCCGGGGGATATGGCTACACCTTC.

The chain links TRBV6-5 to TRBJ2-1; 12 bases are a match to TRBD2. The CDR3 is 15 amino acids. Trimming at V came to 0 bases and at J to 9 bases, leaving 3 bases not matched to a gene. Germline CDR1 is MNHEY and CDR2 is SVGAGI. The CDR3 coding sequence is TGTGCCAGCAGTTACTCGACTAGCGGGAGATTTGAGCAGTTCTTC. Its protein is CASSYSTSGRFEQFF.

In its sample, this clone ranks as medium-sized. The DNA for the CDR3 is TGTGCCAGCAGTTTTGAGAGCAATCAGCCCCAGCATTTT. Encoded protein: CASSFESNQPQHF. V is TRBV27 and J is TRBJ1-5; D is unclear. This CDR3 spans 13 amino acids. Germline V gene data show CDR1 as MNHEY and CDR2 as SMNVEV (reference sequence). V lost 3 bases to trimming and J lost 1 base, with 4 bases between them.

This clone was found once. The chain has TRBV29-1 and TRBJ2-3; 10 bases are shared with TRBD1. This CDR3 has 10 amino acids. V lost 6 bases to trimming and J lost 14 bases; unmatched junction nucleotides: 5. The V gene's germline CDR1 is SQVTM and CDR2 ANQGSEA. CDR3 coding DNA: TGCAGCGTGGACAGGGGGTATACGTATTTT. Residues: CSVDRGYTYF.

The DNA for the CDR3 is TGTGCCAGCAGTTCGGGACTAGCAAACGAGCAGTACTTC. As protein: CASSSGLANEQYF. V is TRBV5-4 and J is TRBJ2-7; 9 nucleotides align to TRBD2. Germline CDR1 and CDR2: SGHNT and YYREEE (reference sequence). This CDR3 has 13 residues. The V and J ends lost 5 bases and 5 bases, in that order; junction bases with no gene match: 5.